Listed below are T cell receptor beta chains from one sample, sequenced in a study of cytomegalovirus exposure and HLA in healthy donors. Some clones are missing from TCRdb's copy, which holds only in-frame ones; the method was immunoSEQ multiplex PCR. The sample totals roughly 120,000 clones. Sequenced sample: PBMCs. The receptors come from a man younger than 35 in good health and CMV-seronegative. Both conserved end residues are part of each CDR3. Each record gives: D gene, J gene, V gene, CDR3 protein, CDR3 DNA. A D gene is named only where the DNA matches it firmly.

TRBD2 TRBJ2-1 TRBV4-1 CASSQSITSGGLDEQFF TGCGCCAGCAGCCAGTCCATTACTAGCGGGGGGTTAGATGAGCAGTTCTTC
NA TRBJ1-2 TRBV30 CAWKAYGYTF TGTGCCTGGAAAGCCTATGGCTACACCTTC
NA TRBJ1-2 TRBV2 CASSEGGGGVHYGYTF TGTGCCAGCAGTGAAGGAGGGGGAGGGGTCCACTATGGCTACACCTTC
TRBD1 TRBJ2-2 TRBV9 CASSVVQGAAGELFF TGTGCCAGCAGCGTAGTGCAGGGGGCGGCCGGGGAGCTGTTTTTT
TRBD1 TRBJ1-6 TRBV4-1 CASSVAGTENSPLHF TGCGCCAGCAGCGTAGCCGGGACAGAGAATTCACCCCTCCACTTT
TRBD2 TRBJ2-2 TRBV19 CASSIDGLAGPGELFF TGTGCCAGTAGTATAGATGGACTAGCGGGACCCGGGGAGCTGTTTTTT
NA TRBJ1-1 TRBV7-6 CASSRTVDTEAFF TGTGCCAGCAGCCGGACTGTGGACACTGAAGCTTTCTTT
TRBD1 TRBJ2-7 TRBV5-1 CASSLTSTGVGVGPYEQYF TGCGCCAGCAGCTTGACCTCGACAGGGGTAGGTGTAGGGCCCTACGAGCAGTACTTC
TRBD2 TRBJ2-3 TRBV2 CASALAGVTDTQYF TGTGCCAGCGCGCTAGCGGGAGTGACAGATACGCAGTATTTT
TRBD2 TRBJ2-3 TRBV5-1 CASSRPLAGYADTQYF TGCGCCAGCAGCCGTCCACTAGCGGGTTATGCCGATACGCAGTATTTT
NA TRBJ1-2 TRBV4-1 CASSQEVQPNYGYTF TGCGCCAGCAGCCAAGAGGTACAGCCGAACTATGGCTACACCTTC
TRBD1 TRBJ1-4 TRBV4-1 CASSETGVYEKLFF TGCGCCAGCAGCGAGACAGGGGTTTATGAAAAACTGTTTTTT
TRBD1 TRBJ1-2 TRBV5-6 CASAGQGYGYTF TGTGCCAGCGCCGGACAGGGGTATGGCTACACCTTC
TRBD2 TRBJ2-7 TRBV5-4 CASSLQAGGPYEQYF TGTGCCAGCAGCTTGCAAGCGGGAGGGCCCTACGAGCAGTACTTC
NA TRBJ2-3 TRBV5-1 CASIGGVASTDTQYF TGCGCCAGCATCGGCGGAGTCGCTAGCACAGATACGCAGTATTTT
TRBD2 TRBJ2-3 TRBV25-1 CASSETSGGADTQYF TGTGCCAGCAGTGAGACTAGCGGGGGGGCAGATACGCAGTATTTT
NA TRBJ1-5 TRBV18 CASSPDSGQPQHF TGTGCCAGCTCACCGGACAGTGGTCAGCCCCAGCATTTT
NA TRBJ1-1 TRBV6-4 CASSWGENTEAFF TGTGCCAGCAGTTGGGGGGAGAACACTGAAGCTTTCTTT
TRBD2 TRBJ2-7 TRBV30 CAWNPWGGRKSYEQYF TGTGCCTGGAATCCGTGGGGGGGACGTAAATCCTACGAGCAGTACTTC
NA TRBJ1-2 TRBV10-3 CAISENRSYGYTF TGTGCCATCAGTGAAAACAGGAGCTATGGCTACACCTTC
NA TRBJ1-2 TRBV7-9 CASSLVGGTSYGYTF TGTGCCAGCAGCTTAGTGGGAGGGACGAGCTATGGCTACACCTTC
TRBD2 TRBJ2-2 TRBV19 CATSRLAGGPAGELFF TGTGCCACCTCCCGACTAGCGGGGGGGCCGGCCGGGGAGCTGTTTTTT
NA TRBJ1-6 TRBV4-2 CASSQARLDNSPLHF TGTGCCAGCAGCCAAGCTAGATTAGATAATTCACCCCTCCACTTT
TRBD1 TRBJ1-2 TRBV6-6 CASSYGGQGRGYTF TGTGCCAGCAGTTACGGGGGACAGGGGAGAGGCTACACCTTC
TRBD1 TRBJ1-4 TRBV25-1 CASSGHGTGGRKLFF TGTGCCAGCAGTGGCCACGGGACAGGGGGCAGGAAACTGTTTTTT
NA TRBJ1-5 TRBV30 CAWSESPNQPQHF TGTGCCTGGAGCGAGTCCCCTAATCAGCCCCAGCATTTT
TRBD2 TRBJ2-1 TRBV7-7 CASSLASGGDEQFF TGTGCTAGCAGCTTAGCTAGCGGGGGCGATGAGCAGTTCTTC
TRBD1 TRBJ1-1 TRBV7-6 CASSLNRDRQGRGEAFF TGTGCCAGCAGTCTAAACCGGGACAGGCAAGGCAGGGGTGAAGCTTTCTTT
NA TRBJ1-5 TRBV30 CAWRLPTGNWDQPQHF TGTGCCTGGAGATTACCAACAGGGAACTGGGATCAGCCCCAGCATTTT
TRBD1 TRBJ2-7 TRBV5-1 CASSSTRDRTTYEQYF TGCGCCAGCAGCTCGACCCGGGACAGGACAACCTACGAGCAGTACTTC
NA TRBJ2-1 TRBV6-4 CASSVESRSYNEQFF TGTGCCAGCAGTGTAGAGTCTCGCTCCTACAATGAGCAGTTCTTC
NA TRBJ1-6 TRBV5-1 CASSPRSSYNSPLHF TGCGCCAGCAGTCCACGGAGCTCCTATAATTCACCCCTCCACTTT
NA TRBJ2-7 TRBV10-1 CASSESWSYEQYF TGCGCCAGCAGTGAGTCCTGGAGCTACGAGCAGTACTTC
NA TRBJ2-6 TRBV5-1 CASSLAGSGANVLTF TGCGCCAGCAGCTTGGCGGGCTCTGGGGCCAACGTCCTGACTTTC
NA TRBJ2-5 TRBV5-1 CASSRLSLGSSIGGETQYF TGCGCCAGCAGCAGATTATCCTTAGGCAGTTCAATAGGGGGAGAGACCCAGTACTTC
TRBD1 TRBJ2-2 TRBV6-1 CASRDRGTGELFF TGTGCCAGCCGGGACAGGGGCACCGGGGAGCTGTTTTTT
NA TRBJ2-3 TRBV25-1 CASSEWGLGSTDTQYF TGTGCCAGCAGTGAATGGGGCCTGGGTAGCACAGATACGCAGTATTTT
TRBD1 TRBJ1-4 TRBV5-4 CASSLTGVGEKLFF TGTGCCAGCAGCTTGACAGGGGTAGGCGAAAAACTGTTTTTT
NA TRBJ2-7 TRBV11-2 CASSLDRVRVLNYEQYF TGTGCCAGCAGCTTAGATCGGGTCCGAGTCTTGAACTACGAGCAGTACTTC
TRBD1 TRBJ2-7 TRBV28 CASSDDRAYEQYF TGTGCCAGCAGCGATGACAGGGCCTACGAGCAGTACTTC
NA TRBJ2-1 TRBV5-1 CASSLYDEQFF TGCGCCAGCAGCTTGTATGATGAGCAGTTCTTC
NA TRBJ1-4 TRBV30 CAWSVQQGANEKLFF TGTGCCTGGAGTGTACAGCAGGGCGCTAATGAAAAACTGTTTTTT
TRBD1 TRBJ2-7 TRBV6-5 CASRTGQGAYEQYF TGTGCCAGCCGCACGGGGCAGGGGGCCTACGAGCAGTACTTC
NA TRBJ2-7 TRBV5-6 CASSLGSRGSYEQYF TGTGCCAGCAGCTTGGGAAGCAGGGGATCCTACGAGCAGTACTTC
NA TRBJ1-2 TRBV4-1 CASSLESPGRYYGYTF TGCGCCAGCAGCCTCGAGAGTCCAGGGCGCTACTATGGCTACACCTTC
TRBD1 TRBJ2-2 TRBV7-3 CASSLTLRDRGDNGELFF TGTGCCAGCAGCTTAACGTTGCGGGACAGGGGTGACAACGGGGAGCTGTTTTTT
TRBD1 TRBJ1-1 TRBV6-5 CASSYRTGVTEAFF TGTGCCAGCAGCTACAGGACAGGGGTAACTGAAGCTTTCTTT
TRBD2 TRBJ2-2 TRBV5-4 CASRPGTSGRNTGELFF TGTGCCAGCAGGCCCGGGACTAGCGGAAGGAACACCGGGGAGCTGTTTTTT
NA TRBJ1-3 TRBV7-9 CASSLVAGNTIYF TGTGCCAGCAGCTTAGTGGCAGGAAACACCATATATTTT
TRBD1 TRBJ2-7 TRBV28 CASSSTGTEAYEQYF TGTGCCAGCAGTTCAACCGGGACAGAGGCCTACGAGCAGTACTTC
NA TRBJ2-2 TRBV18 CASSPGTRNTGELFF TGTGCCAGCTCACCTGGGACACGCAACACCGGGGAGCTGTTTTTT
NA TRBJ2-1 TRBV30 CACPRRVYVSDEQFF TGTGCCTGTCCACGCCGAGTCTACGTCTCGGATGAGCAGTTCTTC
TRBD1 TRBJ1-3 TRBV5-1 CASSLSLQGAGNTIYF TGCGCCAGCAGCTTAAGTTTACAGGGGGCCGGAAACACCATATATTTT
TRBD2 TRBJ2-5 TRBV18 CASSPRLAGEETQYF TGTGCCAGCTCACCACGTCTAGCGGGAGAAGAGACCCAGTACTTC
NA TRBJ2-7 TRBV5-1 CASSGAGGTYEQYF TGCGCCAGCAGCGGGGCCGGGGGAACCTACGAGCAGTACTTC
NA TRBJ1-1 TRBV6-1 CASSENGGPFAEAFF TGTGCCAGCAGTGAAAATGGAGGGCCTTTCGCTGAAGCTTTCTTT
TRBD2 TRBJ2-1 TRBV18 CASSLTSGTYNEQFF TGTGCCAGCTCACTGACTAGCGGGACATACAATGAGCAGTTCTTC
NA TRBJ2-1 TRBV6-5 CASSKDLANNEQFF TGTGCCAGCAGTAAGGACCTAGCGAACAATGAGCAGTTCTTC